The clone carrying this T cell receptor beta chain showed up just a few times. V was cut by 4 bases and J by 4 bases, with 14 bases left in between. The CDR3 covers 14 residues. CDR1 SGDLS and CDR2 YYNGEE come from the germline V gene. As processed by the authors: Estimation of nucleated cell counts was performed using reference gene primer amplification. Assay: immunoSEQ multiplex PCR; the TCRdb copy retains only in-frame clones and omits some. V and J calls and clone size are given by that table; D and trimming were obtained from the DNA. This table has some 340,000 clones, around 87% appearing once. This entry comes from a study of blood T cell repertoires in COVID-19. At the level of the study: The United States, Italy and Spain provided the acute and convalescent COVID-19 samples.

This TCR derives from a woman aged 25 to 39 who had recovered from COVID-19. Sample: PBMCs or T cells enriched from blood (not recorded which). V gene TRBV9 combines with J gene TRBJ1-1; possibly TRBD1 for D (6 bases). The CDR3 here is CASSPNRVGTEAFF. In DNA form, the CDR3 reads TGTGCCAGCAGCCCAAACAGGGTGGGCACTGAAGCTTTCTTT.